The 30 T cell receptor beta chains listed next were all sequenced from one sample in a study of cytomegalovirus exposure and HLA in healthy donors. The study ran its PCR with 60 Vbeta and 13 Jbeta primers. Assay: immunoSEQ multiplex PCR; the TCRdb copy retains only in-frame clones and omits some. This sample has 60,000 to 85,000 clones, with around 78% found just once. The sample consisted of PBMCs. The receptors come from a man aged 35-49 years in good health and CMV-seronegative.

The chain has TRBV11-2 and TRBJ2-1; 7 bases line up with TRBD1. The V gene's germline CDR1 is SGHAT and CDR2 FQNNGV. This CDR3 region has 15 residues. J gave up 6 bases and V 6 bases, and 11 bases lay outside the gene matches. The CDR3 loop reads CASRRTGVLRNEQFF. CDR3 sequence (DNA): TGTGCCAGCAGAAGAACAGGGGTTTTACGCAATGAGCAGTTCTTC.

This clone occurred once. V gene TRBV27 combines with J gene TRBJ1-5; D perhaps matches TRBD1 (5 bases). The CDR3 is 15 amino acids. CDR1 is MNHEY, CDR2 SMNVEV, per germline (reference sequence). Trimming stripped 6 bases from V and 3 bases from J, with 15 bases between. The CDR3 sequence is CASSPRGRDNQPQHF. CDR3 nucleotide sequence: TGTGCCAGCAGCCCGCGGGGGAGGGACAATCAGCCCCAGCATTTT.

V usage is TRBV29-1 and J usage is TRBJ2-1; tentative D call: TRBD1 (5 bases). Looked up from germline, CDR1 is SQVTM and CDR2 is ANQGSEA. CDR3 length: 10 residues. The V and J ends lost 6 bases and 9 bases respectively, with 9 bases between them. CDR3 in amino acids: CSVTESEQFF. The CDR3 nucleotides are TGCAGCGTGACAGAAAGTGAGCAGTTCTTC.

This sequence joins TRBV27 and TRBJ2-1; maybe TRBD2 (6 bases). The CDR3 is 13 residues long. Germline CDR1 and CDR2: MNHEY and SMNVEV (reference sequence). The V gene lost 6 bases and the J gene lost 7 bases, with 13 bases spanning the gap. CDR3 coding DNA: TGTGCCAGCAGCCGACTAGGGCGGAATGAGCAGTTCTTC. The encoded protein is CASSRLGRNEQFF.

The V gene is TRBV5-1, the J gene TRBJ2-7, with 9 nucleotides matching TRBD2. CDR1 is SGHRS and CDR2 is YFSETQ in the germline V gene. This CDR3 region has 14 residues. The J segment lost 3 bases and the V segment lost 3 bases, leaving 4 bases of the junction unmatched. The CDR3 DNA reads as TGCGCCAGCAGCTCTTTAGCGGGAGTCTACGAGCAGTACTTC. The encoded protein is CASSSLAGVYEQYF.

V and J are TRBV7-9 and TRBJ1-1, with 9 bases identical to TRBD1. Germline V gives CDR1 SEHNR, CDR2 FQNEAQ (reference sequence). With V trimmed by 5 bases and J by 2 bases, 9 bases remained unmatched. CDR3 length: 16 residues. CDR3 nucleotides: TGTGCCAGCAGCCCCTGGACAGGGGAATTCAACACTGAAGCTTTCTTT. It translates to CASSPWTGEFNTEAFF.

The chain uses TRBV30 and TRBJ2-5, with 13 bases aligning to TRBD2. The CDR3 loop spans 16 amino acids. In germline, CDR1 is GTSNPN, CDR2 SVGIG (reference sequence). J was trimmed by 5 bases and V by 3 bases; bases with no gene match: 9. CDR3 amino acids: CAWRIGLAGESETQYF. CDR3 bases: TGTGCCTGGAGGATAGGACTAGCGGGAGAATCGGAGACCCAGTACTTC.

The rearrangement links TRBV5-4 to TRBJ2-2; 7 positions agree with TRBD2. The germline V gene encodes CDR1 SGHNT and CDR2 YYREEE (reference sequence). V shed 2 bases, J shed 0 bases, and the junction held 4 bases outside the gene matches. CDR3 length: 16 amino acids. CDR3 DNA: TGTGCCAGCAGCTTAGTAAGCGGGACGAACACCGGGGAGCTGTTTTTT. Its translation is CASSLVSGTNTGELFF.

There are a few counts of this clone. This chain uses TRBV4-2 with TRBJ2-7, with TRBD1 identical over 11 bases. CDR3 length: 16 amino acids. The ends lost 5 bases at V and 2 bases at J; junction bases unmatched: 8. Germline CDR1 reads LGHNA; CDR2 reads YNFKEQ. This CDR3 reads CASSWSAGQGAYEQYF. The CDR3 nucleotides are TGTGCCAGCAGCTGGTCAGCGGGACAGGGGGCCTACGAGCAGTACTTC.

V and J are TRBV23-1 and TRBJ1-2; perhaps TRBD1 as D (6 bases). TRBV23-1 is flagged as an ORF with uncertain function. The CDR3 is 13 amino acids. V was cut by 2 bases and J by 6 bases, with 10 bases left in between. The CDR3: CASSQEQGDGYTF. In nucleotides, the CDR3 is TGCGCCAGCAGTCAAGAACAGGGTGATGGCTACACCTTC.

The V gene is TRBV6-1, the J gene TRBJ2-7; D might be TRBD2 (5 bases). The CDR3 contains 12 residues. Trimming removed 8 bases at V and 5 bases at J, with 13 bases between. In germline, CDR1 is MNHNS, CDR2 SASEGT. The chain's CDR3 is CASEDLVDEQYF. CDR3 DNA: TGTGCCAGCGAGGACTTAGTGGACGAGCAGTACTTC.

V usage is TRBV4-2 and J usage is TRBJ2-7; D might be TRBD1 (6 bases). Per the germline V gene, CDR1 is LGHNA and CDR2 is YNFKEQ. V lost 1 base, J lost 3 bases, and 10 bases lay in between. The CDR3 has 14 amino acids. The DNA of the CDR3 is TGTGCCAGCAGCCAAGGGGACAACTTCTACGAGCAGTACTTC. Translated, it gives CASSQGDNFYEQYF.

This clone occurred a few times. The rearrangement links TRBV9 to TRBJ1-1; perhaps TRBD1 as D (5 bases). The CDR3 has 15 residues. V lost 0 bases, J lost 10 bases, and 19 bases lay in between. Looked up from germline, CDR1 is SGDLS and CDR2 is YYNGEE. The CDR3, as DNA: TGTGCCAGCAGCGTAGGTCGGGGGGGGGTCTTCGGAGCTTTCTTT. It codes for CASSVGRGGVFGAFF.

The rearrangement uses TRBV6-5 and TRBJ1-1; perhaps TRBD1 as D (5 bases). The CDR3 is 15 amino acids. Trimming cost V 0 bases and J 3 bases, with 11 bases left between them. CDR1 is MNHEY and CDR2 is SVGAGI in the germline V gene. CDR3 sequence reads: CASSYSRSGDTEAFF. CDR3 nucleotides: TGTGCCAGCAGTTACTCGAGATCGGGGGACACTGAAGCTTTCTTT.

The V gene is TRBV28, the J gene TRBJ2-5; D is undetermined. V lost 3 bases to trimming and J lost 1 base, with 12 bases between them. The CDR3 covers 15 residues. CDR1 is MDHEN, CDR2 SYDVKM, per germline. CDR3 in amino acids: CASSLAGDVQETQYF. In DNA form, the CDR3 reads TGTGCCAGCAGTTTGGCTGGTGATGTCCAAGAGACCCAGTACTTC. Complete variable domain (other parts from reference TRBV28 and TRBJ2-5): DVKVTQSSRYLVKRTGEKVFLECVQDMDHENMFWYRQDPGLGLRLIYFSYDVKMKEKGDIPEGYSVSREKKERFSLILESASTNQTSMYLCASSLAGDVQETQYFGPGTRLLVL.

Only a few counts were recorded for this clone. The chain joins TRBV28 to TRBJ2-1; 11 bases are shared with TRBD2. Germline CDR1 MDHEN, CDR2 SYDVKM. This CDR3 contains 17 residues. The ends lost 0 bases at V and 5 bases at J; junction bases unmatched: 6. CDR3 loop: CASSLWTSGIKNNEQFF. The CDR3 DNA reads TGTGCCAGCAGTTTATGGACTAGCGGGATAAAAAACAATGAGCAGTTCTTC.

The chain recombines TRBV7-3 with TRBJ2-1; TRBD2 agrees at 10 bases. This CDR3 contains 15 residues. Germline V CDR1 and CDR2: SGHTA, FQGTGA. With 1 base clipped from V and 8 bases from J, the junction kept 5 bases outside the gene matches. The CDR3 sequence: CASSLKAGGPDEQFF. CDR3 bases: TGTGCCAGCAGCTTAAAAGCGGGAGGGCCGGATGAGCAGTTCTTC.

The chain uses TRBV6-5 and TRBJ2-1; D gene uncertain. The germline V gene encodes CDR1 MNHEY and CDR2 SVGAGI. The CDR3 sequence is 14 residues long. Between the trimmed V and J ends, which lost 6 bases and 0 bases, there was a span of 9 bases. In DNA, the CDR3 is TGTGCCAGCAGGGGCAGTACCTCCTACAATGAGCAGTTCTTC. It is translated as CASRGSTSYNEQFF.

The CDR3 here is CASSWGPGQGSYEQYF. The CDR3 bases are TGTGCCAGCAGTTGGGGACCGGGACAGGGGTCCTACGAGCAGTACTTC. The chain uses TRBV2 and TRBJ2-7; TRBD1 matches at 10 bases. The ends lost 5 bases at V and 1 base at J; junction bases unmatched: 8. This CDR3 has 16 amino acids. Per germline, CDR1 SNHLY and CDR2 FYNNEI.

This clone was observed once. This rearrangement joins TRBV2 to TRBJ1-5, with D hard to call. Germline assignment: CDR1 SNHLY and CDR2 FYNNEI. This CDR3 has 14 amino acids. Trimming removed 3 bases from V and 0 bases from J, with 6 bases in between. CDR3 nucleotides: TGTGCCAGCAGTGATCAAATTAGCAATCAGCCCCAGCATTTT. This translates into CASSDQISNQPQHF. Full variable domain (outside the CDR3, taken from reference TRBV2 and TRBJ1-5): EPEVTQTPSHQVTQMGQEVILRCVPISNHLYFYWYRQILGQKVEFLVSFYNNEISEKSEIFDDQFSVERPDGSNFTLKIRSTKLEDSAMYFCASSDQISNQPQHFGDGTRLSIL.

The chain joins TRBV28 to TRBJ1-2; TRBD1 aligns across 9 bases. The CDR3 contains 14 residues. Germline values: CDR1 MDHEN, CDR2 SYDVKM. Losses at the gene ends were 4 bases for V and 7 bases for J; bases not matched to a gene: 7. The CDR3 loop reads CASSSSGTGFGYTF. Here the CDR3 DNA reads TGTGCCAGCAGTTCTTCCGGGACAGGGTTTGGCTACACCTTC.

The chain links TRBV5-6 to TRBJ2-7; 12 nucleotides match TRBD2. The CDR3 extends over 17 amino acids. Trimming at V came to 2 bases and at J to 6 bases, leaving 12 bases not matched to a gene. Germline CDR1 and CDR2: SGHDT and YYEEEE. The CDR3 nucleotides are TGTGCCAGCAGCTTATTGTCGGCGACTAGCGGGAGAACCGAGCAGTACTTC. Residues: CASSLLSATSGRTEQYF.

V and J are TRBV5-1 and TRBJ1-2, with 7 bases identical to TRBD1. The CDR3 consists of 13 residues. CDR1 is SGHRS, CDR2 YFSETQ, per germline. The V gene end was trimmed by 0 bases and the J gene end by 6 bases; junction bases not matched to a gene: 2. The CDR3: CASSLEGGNGYTF. CDR3 nucleotides: TGCGCCAGCAGCTTGGAAGGGGGCAATGGCTACACCTTC.

The chain uses TRBV7-8 and TRBJ1-2; 9 bases line up with TRBD1. CDR3 length equals 14 residues. The germline gives CDR1 SGHVS, CDR2 FQNEAQ. V dropped 5 bases and J dropped 3; count of bases not matched to a gene: 4. CDR3 in amino acids: CASSLRDRDYGYTF. The DNA for the CDR3 is TGTGCCAGCAGCCTACGGGACAGGGACTATGGCTACACCTTC.

V and J are TRBV13 and TRBJ2-7; TRBD2 matches at 7 bases. Trimming cost V 4 bases and J 1 base; bases outside gene matches: 4. The CDR3 spans 14 residues. In germline, CDR1 is PRHDT, CDR2 FYEKMQ (reference sequence). CDR3: CASSSAGPSYEQYF. CDR3 nucleotide sequence: TGTGCCAGCAGCTCAGCGGGACCTTCCTACGAGCAGTACTTC.

The J gene is TRBJ2-5, the V gene TRBV6-1, with D unresolved. CDR1 is MNHNS and CDR2 is SASEGT in the germline V gene. V was clipped by 2 bases and J by 5 bases, with 6 bases between them. CDR3 length equals 12 residues. CDR3 in DNA: TGTGCCAGCAGTGAACTCCTCGAGACCCAGTACTTC. It specifies CASSELLETQYF.

This chain connects TRBV30 to TRBJ1-1; 10 bases line up with TRBD1. Germline V gene sequence: CDR1 GTSNPN, CDR2 SVGIG (reference sequence). The CDR3 extends over 17 amino acids. The junction had 7 bases not matched to a gene; V was cut back by 0 bases and J by 0 bases. CDR3 loop: CAWSVGTGVLMNTEAFF. CDR3 sequence (DNA): TGTGCCTGGAGTGTAGGGACAGGGGTCCTCATGAACACTGAAGCTTTCTTT.

This clone was counted once. CDR3 nucleotide sequence: TGCGCCAGCAGCGGCGGGGGAGGGGATGGCTACACCTTC. This codes for CASSGGGGDGYTF. V is TRBV5-1 and J is TRBJ1-2, with D possibly matching TRBD1 (5 bases). Germline values: CDR1 SGHRS, CDR2 YFSETQ. CDR3 length: 13 amino acids. V was cut by 4 bases and J by 6 bases, with 13 bases left in between.

The chain links TRBV5-6 to TRBJ2-4; TRBD2 matches at 8 bases. The germline gives CDR1 SGHDT, CDR2 YYEEEE. This CDR3 has 12 amino acids. The ends lost 4 bases at V and 6 bases at J; junction bases unmatched: 0. CDR3 amino acids: CASSREGNIQYF. The CDR3 region has the DNA TGTGCCAGCAGCCGGGAGGGAAACATTCAGTACTTC.

The chain combines TRBV30 with TRBJ1-1; D perhaps matches TRBD1 (5 bases). This CDR3 comprises 11 residues. V was cut by 5 bases and J by 11 bases, with 15 bases left in between. The germline V gene encodes CDR1 GTSNPN and CDR2 SVGIG (reference sequence). CDR3 DNA sequence: TGTGCCTGGGTGAATTGGGGGGATGCTTTCTTT. This codes for CAWVNWGDAFF.